This TCR beta chain was documented in a study of cytomegalovirus exposure and HLA in healthy donors. Study results and limitations: In vitro experiments confirmed that a few CMV-associated chains were specific for CMV antigens. High specificity and sensitivity for cytomegalovirus status were reported for the classifier. Researchers counted roughly 150 TCR beta chains as cytomegalovirus-associated.

Of note for this clone: Antigen: not known.

While the first cohort had 500 to 700 subjects, the donors belonged to the separate validation cohort of about 130 subjects. The ends were cut back, 0 bases at V and 2 bases at J, with 6 bases in the middle. The CDR3 covers 13 residues. The germline gives CDR1 SGHRS, CDR2 YFSETQ. Measured with immunoSEQ multiplex PCR; TCRdb has only the in-frame clones, and not every one. The table has around 80,000 clones, 90% to 95% seen once; the top ten hold about 0.7%. The sequenced sample consisted of PBMCs. This TCR was sampled from a woman under 30 in good health and CMV-seronegative. The chain couples TRBV5-1 to TRBJ2-7; D not resolved. The CDR3 protein is CASSLDGAYEQYF. Here the CDR3 DNA reads TGCGCCAGCAGCTTGGACGGAGCCTACGAGCAGTACTTC.